Presented here are 32 T cell receptor beta chains from one specimen sequenced in a study of blood T cell repertoires in COVID-19. Libraries were prepared by immunoSEQ multiplex PCR; TCRdb keeps only in-frame clonotypes and omits some of them. The sample has under 75,000 clones; almost 85% are singletons. Material for sequencing was peripheral blood. Receptors were obtained from a man aged 60 to 75 with COVID-19, enrolled during active disease.

The V call is TRBV28, the J call TRBJ2-1; 8 positions match TRBD2. CDR3 size: 13 residues. Germline loops: CDR1 MDHEN, CDR2 SYDVKM. V lost 5 bases, J lost 4 bases, and 1 base stayed unmatched. The CDR3 bases are TGTGCCAGCAGTGCGGGAGGTTACAATGAGCAGTTCTTC. Translation gives CASSAGGYNEQFF.

The rearrangement links TRBV10-3 to TRBJ2-7, with 8 nucleotides matching TRBD1. Germline V gene lookup returns CDR1 ENHRY and CDR2 SYGVKD. This CDR3 has 13 residues. The trim removed 6 bases at V and 9 bases at J, leaving 10 bases unmatched. CDR3 DNA: TGTGCCATCAGGGGACAGGATCTCCTTCGGCAGTACTTC. Translated, it gives CAIRGQDLLRQYF.

This chain links TRBV10-3 with TRBJ2-3; D unresolved. The CDR3 is 11 amino acids. CDR1 ENHRY and CDR2 SYGVKD come from the germline V gene. V was clipped by 7 bases and J by 3 bases, with 5 bases between them. As DNA, the CDR3 is TGTGCCATCATAATAACAGATACGCAGTATTTT. Residues: CAIIITDTQYF.

This chain joins TRBV19 and TRBJ1-2; a possible D gene is TRBD1 (6 bases). Germline V gene sequence: CDR1 LNHDA, CDR2 SQIVND (reference sequence). V shed 5 bases and J shed 5 bases, with 12 bases lying between them. The CDR3 has 13 residues. The CDR3 reads CASSVDRWYGYTF. In DNA form, the CDR3 reads TGTGCCAGTAGTGTCGACAGGTGGTATGGCTACACCTTC.

The V gene is TRBV29-1, the J gene TRBJ2-7; maybe TRBD1 (6 bases). Germline loops: CDR1 SQVTM, CDR2 ANQGSEA. V was pared by 3 bases and J by 4 bases, with 10 bases between. This CDR3 is built from 12 residues. CDR3 in DNA: TGCAGCGTTGATGGGACATCTTACGAGCAGTACTTC. Protein sequence: CSVDGTSYEQYF.

The chain is built from TRBV13 and TRBJ1-2; D gene uncertain. The V gene lost 8 bases and the J gene lost 2 bases, with 15 bases spanning the gap. The CDR3 has 14 amino acids. Germline V CDR1 and CDR2: PRHDT, FYEKMQ (reference sequence). CDR3 residues: CASSTGTGNYGYTF. CDR3 sequence (DNA): TGTGCCAGCTCAACGGGTACGGGAAACTATGGCTACACCTTC.

CDR3 region: CASMGFGVGYTF. The CDR3 DNA reads TGTGCCAGCATGGGCTTCGGGGTCGGCTACACCTTC. This chain joins TRBV12-3 or TRBV12-4 and TRBJ1-2; no clear D. This CDR3 contains 12 residues. The germline V and J ends were trimmed by 7 bases and 8 bases, with 14 bases remaining between them.

This clone was detected once. This chain uses TRBV3-1 (or the pseudogene TRBV3-2) with TRBJ2-7; D is perhaps TRBD2 (6 bases). The V gene lost 5 bases and the J gene lost 3 bases, with 17 bases spanning the gap. Germline V gene data show CDR1 as LGHDT and CDR2 as YNNKEL (reference sequence). CDR3 length equals 15 residues. Here the CDR3 reads CASSDHRRGGYEQYF. Written as DNA, the CDR3 is TGTGCCAGCAGCGACCACCGTAGGGGAGGCTACGAGCAGTACTTC.

The chain carries TRBV6-5 and TRBJ2-7; 8 positions agree with TRBD1. Trimming removed 6 bases from V and 0 bases from J; junction bases left unmatched: 4. This CDR3 has 14 amino acids. Germline-derived CDR1 and CDR2 are MNHEY and SVGAGI. CDR3 residues: CASRRTGHSYEQYF. The CDR3 DNA is TGTGCCAGCAGAAGGACAGGGCACTCCTACGAGCAGTACTTC.

This clone has more than one count but fewer than ten. The rearrangement joins TRBV12-5 to TRBJ2-1, with D perhaps TRBD1 (6 bases). Germline V gene lookup returns CDR1 LGHNT and CDR2 FRNRAP. Trimming stripped 11 bases from V and 0 bases from J, with 14 bases between. The CDR3 is 14 amino acids. CDR3 DNA sequence: TGTGCTTCCCGACAGGAAAGCTCCTACAATGAGCAGTTCTTC. Translation gives CASRQESSYNEQFF.

This chain uses TRBV6-5 with TRBJ2-7; 9 bases map to TRBD1. The germline CDR1 and CDR2 sequences are MNHEY and SVGAGI. This CDR3 comprises 14 residues. The J segment lost 5 bases and the V segment lost 6 bases, leaving 8 bases of the junction unmatched. Written as DNA, the CDR3 is TGTGCCAGCAGGGTGGGGACAGGGATCGACGAGCAGTACTTC. Protein sequence: CASRVGTGIDEQYF.

The table lists this clone with a few counts. The gene calls are TRBV7-2 and TRBJ2-1; TRBD2 agrees at 8 bases. The CDR3 runs to 15 residues. From germline, CDR1 is SGHTA and CDR2 FQGNSA. Losses at the gene ends were 3 bases for V and 9 bases for J; bases not matched to a gene: 10. CDR3 residues: CASSFLGLAQSEQFF. The CDR3, as DNA: TGTGCCAGCAGCTTTTTAGGACTAGCTCAGAGTGAGCAGTTCTTC. The full variable domain, its missing parts supplied by reference TRBV7-2 and TRBJ2-1, is GAGVSQSPSNKVTEKGKDVELRCDPISGHTALYWYRQSLGQGLEFLIYFQGNSAPDKSGLPSDRFSAERTGGSVSTLTIQRTQQEDSAVYLCASSFLGLAQSEQFFGPGTRLTVL.

The rearrangement uses TRBV2 and TRBJ2-6; D is unresolved. Looked up from germline, CDR1 is SNHLY and CDR2 is FYNNEI. This CDR3 region has 17 residues. Deletions cut 2 bases from V and 1 base from J, with 12 bases between. The CDR3 DNA reads as TGTGCCAGCAGTGAATTTGCCAGGTCTTCTGGGGCCAACGTCCTGACTTTC. Residues: CASSEFARSSGANVLTF. The whole variable domain, filled in from reference TRBV2 and TRBJ2-6, reads EPEVTQTPSHQVTQMGQEVILRCVPISNHLYFYWYRQILGQKVEFLVSFYNNEISEKSEIFDDQFSVERPDGSNFTLKIRSTKLEDSAMYFCASSEFARSSGANVLTFGAGSRLTVL.

This clone has just a few counts. The CDR3 is CASSLVKLAGGLNEQFF. In DNA, the CDR3 is TGCGCCAGCAGCTTGGTCAAACTAGCGGGAGGCCTTAATGAGCAGTTCTTC. This chain joins TRBV5-1 and TRBJ2-1; 12 positions agree with TRBD2. The ends lost 0 bases at V and 7 bases at J; junction bases unmatched: 8. The CDR3 is 17 amino acids. Germline assignment: CDR1 SGHRS and CDR2 YFSETQ.

The chain employs TRBV21-1 and TRBJ2-3; the table gives TRBD2 as D, unverified against the DNA. TRBV21-1 is shown as a pseudogene. This CDR3 has 14 amino acids. The CDR3 here is CATIGGVIGDTQYF. The DNA of the CDR3 is TGCGCCACTATAGGAGGGGTTATTGGAGATACGCAGTATTTT.

This rearrangement joins TRBV9 to TRBJ1-4, with 7 bases aligning to TRBD1. The germline CDR1 and CDR2 sequences are SGDLS and YYNGEE. V dropped 4 bases and J dropped 3; count of bases not matched to a gene: 6. The CDR3 is made up of 15 amino acids. The CDR3 spells CASSLRDSSNEKLFF. CDR3 coding DNA: TGTGCCAGCAGCTTACGGGACAGCTCTAATGAAAAACTGTTTTTT.

This sequence joins TRBV18 and TRBJ2-7; D is unclear. Trimming removed 3 bases from V and 1 base from J, with 4 bases in between. Germline CDR1 KGHSH, CDR2 LQKENI. The CDR3 runs 12 residues. CDR3 nucleotide sequence: TGTGCCAGCTCACCCGGGTCCTACGAGCAGTACTTC. It specifies CASSPGSYEQYF. Filled out from reference TRBV18 and TRBJ2-7, the complete variable domain reads NAGVMQNPRHLVRRRGQEARLRCSPMKGHSHVYWYRQLPEEGLKFMVYLQKENIIDESGMPKERFSAEFPKEGPSILRIQQVVRGDSAAYFCASSPGSYEQYFGPGTRLTVT.

As to this clone: The sample carries other DNA sequences with the same CDR3. This chain connects TRBV7-3 to TRBJ1-2; no definite D call. The V gene's germline CDR1 is SGHTA and CDR2 FQGTGA. The CDR3 has 13 residues. V shed 5 bases and J shed 2 bases, with 9 bases lying between them. The CDR3 reads CASSQDTNYGYTF. The CDR3 nucleotides are TGTGCCAGCAGCCAAGACACCAACTATGGCTACACCTTC.

This chain uses TRBV7-3 with TRBJ2-2; D is possibly TRBD2 (5 bases). This CDR3 is built from 16 residues. Trimming took 4 bases from V and 7 from J, leaving 19 bases between them. CDR1 SGHTA and CDR2 FQGTGA come from the germline V gene. For the CDR3, the DNA is TGTGCCAGCAGCTCGGCCCCTGAGACTATCTTCGGGGAGCTGTTTTTT. Its translation: CASSSAPETIFGELFF.

The table lists this clone with a few counts. The V call is TRBV6-5, the J call TRBJ2-2; D is perhaps TRBD2 (5 bases). The CDR3 is 13 amino acids. Trimming removed 6 bases at V and 5 bases at J, with 10 bases between. CDR1 and CDR2 from the germline V gene are MNHEY and SVGAGI. The CDR3 protein is CASRGSGTGELFF. The CDR3 nucleotides are TGTGCCAGCAGGGGGAGTGGGACCGGGGAGCTGTTTTTT.

V usage is TRBV11-2 and J usage is TRBJ2-5; 9 bases align to TRBD2. CDR1 and CDR2 from the germline V gene are SGHAT and FQNNGV. The trim removed 5 bases at V and 1 base at J, leaving 8 bases unmatched. This CDR3 contains 16 residues. CDR3 DNA sequence: TGTGCCAGCAGCCCCTTGGCGGGAGGGTTCCAAGAGACCCAGTACTTC. Protein sequence: CASSPLAGGFQETQYF.

This chain joins TRBV6-5 and TRBJ1-6; D gene ambiguous. Trimming took off 7 bases at V and 7 bases at J, with 11 bases between the two ends. Germline values: CDR1 MNHEY, CDR2 SVGAGI. CDR3 size: 13 residues. CDR3 in amino acids: CASNRDGNSPLHF. Here the CDR3 DNA reads TGTGCCAGCAACCGGGATGGCAATTCACCCCTCCACTTT.

The CDR3 here is CASKGTSGFNEQFF. The CDR3 DNA follows: TGTGCCAGCAAAGGGACTAGCGGTTTCAATGAGCAGTTCTTC. The chain links TRBV6-5 to TRBJ2-1, with 11 positions matching TRBD2. CDR3 length: 14 amino acids. Trimming took 7 bases from V and 6 from J; bases not matched to a gene: 5. The V gene's germline CDR1 is MNHEY and CDR2 SVGAGI.

This rearrangement joins TRBV5-1 to TRBJ2-5, with D possibly being TRBD2 (6 bases). The germline CDR1 and CDR2 sequences are SGHRS and YFSETQ. The CDR3 consists of 13 residues. The ends were cut back, 6 bases at V and 5 bases at J, with 14 bases in the middle. This chain's CDR3 is CASTSGSLETQYF. The CDR3 nucleotides read TGCGCCAGCACTTCCGGGAGCCTGGAGACCCAGTACTTC.

The chain links TRBV18 to TRBJ1-2, with D perhaps matching TRBD1 (6 bases). V lost 3 bases and J lost 6, with 14 bases in between. The germline V gene encodes CDR1 KGHSH and CDR2 LQKENI. CDR3 size: 14 residues. The CDR3 nucleotides read TGTGCCAGCTCACCCACCAGGGGATCCCATGGCTACACCTTC. It specifies CASSPTRGSHGYTF.

The chain carries TRBV9 and TRBJ2-3; D remains ambiguous. With 3 bases removed from V and 6 bases from J, the gap between germline ends came to 14 bases. This CDR3 comprises 14 residues. Germline loops: CDR1 SGDLS, CDR2 YYNGEE. The CDR3 DNA follows: TGTGCCAGCAGCGCACAGAGCTCCCCCGATACGCAGTATTTT. It is translated as CASSAQSSPDTQYF.

The chain links TRBV28 to TRBJ1-1; D call uncertain. V was pared by 6 bases and J by 7 bases, with 21 bases between. From germline, CDR1 is MDHEN and CDR2 SYDVKM. This CDR3 has 15 residues. CDR3 bases: TGTGCCAGCAGCTCCCGGTGGGCTGGGGAGGGTGAAGCTTTCTTT. Translating it yields CASSSRWAGEGEAFF.

The V call is TRBV3-1 (or the pseudogene TRBV3-2), the J call TRBJ2-1; 10 positions agree with TRBD2. The germline V gene encodes CDR1 LGHDT and CDR2 YNNKEL (reference sequence). This CDR3 region has 16 residues. The J segment lost 4 bases and the V segment lost 4 bases, leaving 7 bases of the junction unmatched. The CDR3, as DNA: TGTGCCAGCAGCCCCCTTAGCGGGGGGCCATACAATGAGCAGTTCTTC. Its translation is CASSPLSGGPYNEQFF.

The CDR3 DNA reads TGTGCCAGCAGCGCACTAGCGGGAGTAGCAGATACGCAGTATTTT. This codes for CASSALAGVADTQYF. The rearrangement links TRBV9 to TRBJ2-3; 11 bases line up with TRBD2. This CDR3 spans 15 amino acids. V lost 3 bases, J lost 4 bases, and 4 bases stayed unmatched. The germline V gene encodes CDR1 SGDLS and CDR2 YYNGEE.

The gene calls are TRBV3-1 (or the pseudogene TRBV3-2) and TRBJ1-3; unclear D gene. The V gene's germline CDR1 is LGHDT and CDR2 YNNKEL (reference sequence). V dropped 4 bases and J dropped 1 base, with 8 bases sitting between them. The CDR3 runs 14 residues. CDR3 protein: CASSLRESGNTIYF. CDR3 DNA sequence: TGTGCCAGCAGCCTGCGGGAGTCTGGAAACACCATATATTTT.

This CDR3 is CASRQDRAVGNTEAFF. The DNA for the CDR3 is TGCGCCAGCAGACAAGACAGGGCAGTAGGGAACACTGAAGCTTTCTTT. The J gene is TRBJ1-1, the V gene TRBV5-1; 7 nucleotides match TRBD1. With V trimmed by 5 bases and J by 1 base, 11 bases remained unmatched. Germline loops: CDR1 SGHRS, CDR2 YFSETQ. This CDR3 contains 16 residues. Filled out from reference TRBV5-1 and TRBJ1-1, the complete variable domain reads KAGVTQTPRYLIKTRGQQVTLSCSPISGHRSVSWYQQTPGQGLQFLFEYFSETQRNKGNFPGRFSGRQFSNSRSEMNVSTLELGDSALYLCASRQDRAVGNTEAFFGQGTRLTVV.

The rearrangement links TRBV15 to TRBJ2-1; 10 bases are a match to TRBD1. The J segment lost 10 bases and the V segment lost 3 bases, leaving 6 bases of the junction unmatched. This CDR3 is built from 14 residues. Germline V lookup: CDR1 LNHNV, CDR2 YYDKDF (reference sequence). The DNA of the CDR3 is TGTGCCACCAGCAGGGGGGGACAGGGGAGGGAGCAGTTCTTC. Residues: CATSRGGQGREQFF. The variable domain in full, completed from reference TRBV15 and TRBJ2-1, reads DAMVIQNPRYQVTQFGKPVTLSCSQTLNHNVMYWYQQKSSQAPKLLFHYYDKDFNNEADTPDNFQSRRPNTSFCFLDIRSPGLGDTAMYLCATSRGGQGREQFFGPGTRLTVL.